The sequence of this T cell receptor (beta chain) was determined in a study of brain T cells in children with intractable seizures. This table comes from immunoSEQ multiplex PCR, and its TCRdb copy is limited to in-frame clones, with some not included. Here the sample spans under 150,000 clones, under 95% being singletons. V gave up 4 bases and J gave up 1 base, with 14 bases separating them. Per the germline V gene, CDR1 is SGHRS and CDR2 is YFSETQ. The CDR3 spans 15 residues. Only cases whose brain tissue showed the highest T cell transcript signatures were sequenced. At least one anti-epileptic drug was given before surgery.

This TCR derives from a boy in the first two years of life with hemimegalencephaly and intractable seizures. This rearrangement joins TRBV5-1 to TRBJ1-1, with TRBD1 as a possible D gene (5 bases). This material consisted of peripheral blood, taken at surgery. The CDR3 reads CASSPQSGGNTEAFF. Here the CDR3 DNA reads TGCGCCAGCAGCCCTCAGTCCGGGGGGAACACTGAAGCTTTCTTT.